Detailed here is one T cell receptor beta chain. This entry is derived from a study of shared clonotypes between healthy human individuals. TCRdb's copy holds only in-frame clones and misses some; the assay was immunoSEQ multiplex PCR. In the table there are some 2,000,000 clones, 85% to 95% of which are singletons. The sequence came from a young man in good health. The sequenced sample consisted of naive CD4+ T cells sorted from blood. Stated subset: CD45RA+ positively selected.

In DNA form, the CDR3 reads TGCGCCAGCAGTGAATCCGCCGACACACACTATGGCTACACCTTC. This codes for CASSESADTHYGYTF. The J gene is TRBJ1-2, the V gene TRBV10-2; D gene ambiguous. Germline values: CDR1 WSHSY, CDR2 SAAADI. Trimming stripped 3 bases from V and 3 bases from J, with 14 bases between. This CDR3 is built from 15 residues.